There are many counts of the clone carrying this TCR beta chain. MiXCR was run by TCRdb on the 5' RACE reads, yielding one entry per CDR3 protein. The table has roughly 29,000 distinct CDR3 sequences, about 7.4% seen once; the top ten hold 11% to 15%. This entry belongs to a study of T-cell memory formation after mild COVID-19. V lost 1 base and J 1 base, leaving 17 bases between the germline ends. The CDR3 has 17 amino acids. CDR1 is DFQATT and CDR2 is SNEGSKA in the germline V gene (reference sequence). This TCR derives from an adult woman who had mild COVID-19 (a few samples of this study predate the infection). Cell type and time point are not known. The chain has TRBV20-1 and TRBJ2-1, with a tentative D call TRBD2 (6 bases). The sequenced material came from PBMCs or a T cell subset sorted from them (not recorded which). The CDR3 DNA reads TGCAGTGCTAGAGTCAAAGAGGGAGGAGGATCCTACAATGAGCAGTTCTTC. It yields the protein CSARVKEGGGSYNEQFF.